The rows below give T cell receptor beta chains drawn from one sample of a study of blood T cells in healthy people across ages. TCRdb re-called the 5' RACE reads with MiXCR, one entry per CDR3 protein. The profile covers over 1,300,000 distinct CDR3 sequences, with 59% appearing a single time and 6.5% to 8.5% taken by the ten largest. The specimen was blood. Receptors originate from a man in his late teens or twenties in good health. Both conserved end residues are part of each CDR3.

cdr3_aa,j_call,v_call
CASSFAGGIYEQYF,-,TRBV27
CASREGQGPSYEQYF,TRBJ2-7,TRBV2
CASSFLGTGYTF,TRBJ1-2,TRBV7-8
CASSSGAVQETQYF,TRBJ2-5,TRBV12-3/TRBV12-4
CASSLDGGAPYEQYF,TRBJ2-7,TRBV7-8
CASSETRNRASYEQYF,TRBJ2-7,TRBV2
CASNSSPNSPLHF,TRBJ1-6,TRBV2
CASSPMTTAYSNQPQHF,TRBJ1-5,TRBV4-1
CSVTGYGDTEAFF,TRBJ1-1,TRBV29-1
CATSGGTSGFSYNEQFF,TRBJ2-1,TRBV15
CSVVNRAEQYF,TRBJ2-7,TRBV29-1
CSVAPGSNNEQFF,TRBJ2-1,TRBV29-1
CASSQETGEREHEQYF,-,TRBV4-1
CASSHGTEGAGELFF,TRBJ2-2,TRBV4-2
CASSSLRTGYGYNF,TRBJ1-2,TRBV6-2/TRBV6-3
CASLRSPAGEQFF,TRBJ2-1,TRBV13
CASSLGRGKHEQYF,-,TRBV11-2
CAIRLGQGSEQYF,TRBJ2-7,TRBV10-3
CASSLVADRDNEQYF,TRBJ2-7,TRBV7-2
CASARTGTDYSYTF,TRBJ1-2,TRBV6-6
CASSRDRARGTGELFF,TRBJ2-2,TRBV25-1
CASSTTTSGPLENIQYF,TRBJ2-4,TRBV2
CASSLASGLGKLFF,TRBJ1-4,TRBV5-1
CASSYPPEGGGGNWETQYF,TRBJ2-5,TRBV6-2/TRBV6-3
CSALAMGLAKNIQYF,TRBJ2-4,TRBV20-1
CASRARGFEQYF,TRBJ2-7,TRBV2
CASSQLGGYEQYF,-,TRBV3-1
CASSPYPGLGVGGNQYF,TRBJ2-5,TRBV7-2
CASRTGVPDTQYF,TRBJ2-3,TRBV6-5